Shown below are 4 T cell receptor beta chains from a single sample sequenced in a study of cytomegalovirus exposure and HLA in healthy donors. 60 Vbeta and 13 Jbeta primers were used in PCR. Sequencing used immunoSEQ multiplex PCR; TCRdb keeps in-frame clones, though not all of them. The sample has 100,000 to 150,000 clones; 80% are singletons. Sample: PBMCs. These TCRs come from a man aged 25 to 40 in good health and CMV-seropositive.

The V and J genes are TRBV5-1 and TRBJ2-5; D remains ambiguous. This CDR3 is 12 amino acids long. From germline, CDR1 is SGHRS and CDR2 YFSETQ. Trimming shortened V by 4 bases and J by 0 bases, and 4 bases separated the two germline ends. The CDR3 loop reads CASSANQETQYF. CDR3 DNA sequence: TGCGCCAGCAGCGCGAACCAAGAGACCCAGTACTTC.

The chain links TRBV4-2 to TRBJ2-5; 15 bases align to TRBD2. V shed 1 base, J shed 5 bases, and the junction held 8 bases outside the gene matches. The CDR3 extends over 18 amino acids. CDR1 is LGHNA and CDR2 is YNFKEQ in the germline V gene. CDR3 bases: TGTGCCAGCAGCCAAGGGACTAGCGGGGGGGTCGTAGGTGAGACCCAGTACTTC. Protein: CASSQGTSGGVVGETQYF.

V is TRBV19 and J is TRBJ2-3; 10 nucleotides align to TRBD2. The CDR3 sequence is 16 residues long. Germline V gene sequence: CDR1 LNHDA, CDR2 SQIVND (reference sequence). The J segment lost 6 bases and the V segment lost 5 bases, leaving 11 bases of the junction unmatched. The CDR3 sequence is CASSAQLAGSWDTQYF. The CDR3 DNA follows: TGTGCCAGTAGTGCCCAACTAGCGGGGAGTTGGGATACGCAGTATTTT.

The rearrangement uses TRBV4-1 and TRBJ2-5; 9 nucleotides align to TRBD1. This CDR3 has 15 residues. V was pared by 3 bases and J by 3 bases, with 5 bases of the junction left unmatched. Germline assignment: CDR1 MGHRA and CDR2 YSYEKL. The chain's CDR3 is CASSHMRDREETQYF. As DNA, the CDR3 is TGCGCCAGCAGCCATATGCGGGACAGGGAAGAGACCCAGTACTTC.